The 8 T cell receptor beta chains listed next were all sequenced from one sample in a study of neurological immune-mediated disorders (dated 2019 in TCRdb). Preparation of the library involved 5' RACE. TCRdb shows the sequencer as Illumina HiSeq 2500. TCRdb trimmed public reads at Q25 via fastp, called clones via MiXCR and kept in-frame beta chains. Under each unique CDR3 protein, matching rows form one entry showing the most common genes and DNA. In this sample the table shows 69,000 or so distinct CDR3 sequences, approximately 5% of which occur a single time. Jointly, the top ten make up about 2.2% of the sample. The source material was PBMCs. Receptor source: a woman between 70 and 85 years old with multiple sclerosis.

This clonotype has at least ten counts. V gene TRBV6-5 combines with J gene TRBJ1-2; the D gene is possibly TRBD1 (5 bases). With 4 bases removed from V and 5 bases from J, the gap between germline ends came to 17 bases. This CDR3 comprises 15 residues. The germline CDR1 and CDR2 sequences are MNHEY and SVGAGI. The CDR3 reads CASSSTWGNRYGYTF. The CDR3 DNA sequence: TGTGCCAGCAGTTCTACTTGGGGGAACAGATATGGCTACACCTTC.

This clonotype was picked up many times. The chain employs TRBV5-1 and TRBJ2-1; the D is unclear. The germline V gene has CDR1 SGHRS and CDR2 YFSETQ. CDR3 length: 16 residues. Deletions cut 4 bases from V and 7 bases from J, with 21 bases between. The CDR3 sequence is CASSPFFTVSGNEQFF. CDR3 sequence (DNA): TGCGCCAGCAGCCCCTTTTTCACAGTCTCCGGGAATGAGCAGTTCTTC.

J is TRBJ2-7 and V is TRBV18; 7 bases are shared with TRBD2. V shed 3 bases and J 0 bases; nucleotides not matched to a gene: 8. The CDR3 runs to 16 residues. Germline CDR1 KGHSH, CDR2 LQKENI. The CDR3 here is CASSPLGAGSSYEQYF. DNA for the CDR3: TGTGCCAGCTCACCCCTAGGAGCGGGAAGCTCCTACGAGCAGTACTTC.

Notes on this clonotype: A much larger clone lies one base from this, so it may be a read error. CDR3 residues: CASTRQDGYTF. The CDR3 DNA reads as TGTGCCAGCACTCGACAGGATGGCTACACCTTC. This chain links TRBV21-1 with TRBJ1-2; the DNA was not used to check the table's D call, TRBD1. TRBV21-1 represents a pseudogene. The CDR3 spans 11 residues.

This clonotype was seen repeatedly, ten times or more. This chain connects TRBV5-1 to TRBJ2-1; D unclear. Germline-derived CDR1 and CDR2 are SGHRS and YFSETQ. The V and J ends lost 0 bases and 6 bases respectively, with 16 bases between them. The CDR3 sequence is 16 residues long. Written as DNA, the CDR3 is TGCGCCAGCAGCTTGGCGGAAACGGAATTTCGCAATGAGCAGTTCTTC. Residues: CASSLAETEFRNEQFF.

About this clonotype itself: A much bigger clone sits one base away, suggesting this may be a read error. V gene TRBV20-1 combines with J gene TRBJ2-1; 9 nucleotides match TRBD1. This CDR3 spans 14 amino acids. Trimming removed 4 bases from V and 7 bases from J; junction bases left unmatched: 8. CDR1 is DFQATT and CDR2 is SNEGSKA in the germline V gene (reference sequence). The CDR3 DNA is TGCAGTGCTACTCAGGGACAGGGATTAAATGAGCAGTTCTTC. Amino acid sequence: CSATQGQGLNEQFF.

CDR3 region: CASSETGVIQYF. The DNA of the CDR3 is TGTGCCAGCAGCGAGACAGGGGTAATTCAGTACTTC. The chain recombines TRBV7-9 with TRBJ2-4; TRBD1 agrees at 8 bases. There are 12 residues in the CDR3. V dropped 5 bases and J dropped 10; count of bases not matched to a gene: 4. The germline CDR1 and CDR2 sequences are SEHNR and FQNEAQ (reference sequence).

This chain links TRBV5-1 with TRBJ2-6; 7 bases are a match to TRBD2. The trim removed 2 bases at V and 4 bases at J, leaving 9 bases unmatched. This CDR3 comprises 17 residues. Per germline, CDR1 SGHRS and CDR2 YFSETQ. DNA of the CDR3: TGCGCCAGCAGCTTTCTAGCGGACATGGCCGGGGCCAACGTCCTGACTTTC. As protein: CASSFLADMAGANVLTF.